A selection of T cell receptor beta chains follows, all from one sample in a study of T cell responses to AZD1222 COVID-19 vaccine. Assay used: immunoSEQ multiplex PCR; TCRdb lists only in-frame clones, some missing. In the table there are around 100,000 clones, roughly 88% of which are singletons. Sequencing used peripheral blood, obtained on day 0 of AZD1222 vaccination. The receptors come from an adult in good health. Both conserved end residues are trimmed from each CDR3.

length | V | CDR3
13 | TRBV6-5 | ASRHTGGANYGYT
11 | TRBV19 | ASSAKQGGTQY
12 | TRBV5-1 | ASSPWTNDYEQY
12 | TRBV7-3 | ASSPYRNTDTQY
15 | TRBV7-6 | ASSPLGTGNADTEAF
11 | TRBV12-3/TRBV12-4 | ASSLGQGDGYT
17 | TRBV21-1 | ATTIPSGTRWSGANVLT
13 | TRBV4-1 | ASSPLTGSYTEAF
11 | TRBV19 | ASNQGWDSPLH
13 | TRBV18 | ASSARGPPGNTIY
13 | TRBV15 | ATSRASGGYTEAF
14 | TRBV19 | ASSRGARDRNTEAF
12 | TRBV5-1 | ASSLALRDNEQF
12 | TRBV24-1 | ATSDSGVLDEQF
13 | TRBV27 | ASSLSPAGNSPLH
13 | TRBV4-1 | ASSQDGASGYEQY
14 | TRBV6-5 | ASSYSYGRSGNTIY
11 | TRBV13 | ASSLAQNTEAF
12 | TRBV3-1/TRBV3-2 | ASSPPRTGEKLF
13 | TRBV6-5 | ASSYRQDLPYEQY
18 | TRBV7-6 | ASSFRVYLAGEGLNTEAF
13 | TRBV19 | ASSSGGGSYNEQF
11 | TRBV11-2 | ASSSTLNTEAF
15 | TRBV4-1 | ASSQDEGGGRYNEQF
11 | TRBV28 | ASSTLTDTEAF
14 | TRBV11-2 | ASTGMAGTDQETQY
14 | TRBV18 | ASSPPPSGGAGEQF
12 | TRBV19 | ASSITVFGSPLH
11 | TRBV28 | ASIPPTGPGYT
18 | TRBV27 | ASSLFGRQDSLPGNQPQH
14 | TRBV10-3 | AISEIGGRGGYGYT
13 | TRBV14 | ASSRIPGLMAEAF
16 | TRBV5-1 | ASSVARGLFSGANVLT
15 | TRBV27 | ASSPNRVNYYNSPLH
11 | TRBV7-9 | ASSPTDNQPQH
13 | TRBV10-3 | AISESTSPEETQY
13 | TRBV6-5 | ASSYSRELRDEQY
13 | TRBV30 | AWSVGVQSSYEQY
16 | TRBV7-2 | ASSLDFIVAGGGETQY